This TCR beta chain was found in a study of shared clonotypes between healthy human individuals. About the research overall: Contributing individuals were a couple of females and three males aged 18 to 49.

Libraries were prepared by immunoSEQ multiplex PCR; TCRdb keeps only in-frame clonotypes and omits some of them. In the table there are about 490,000 clones, over 70% of which are singletons. Germline assignment: CDR1 SEHNR and CDR2 FQNEAQ (reference sequence). V was pared by 1 base and J by 6 bases, with 15 bases between. The CDR3 length is 15 residues. This receptor was obtained from a woman aged 35 to 49 in good health. Some clones in this sample may be carry-over from other donors' samples. The chain carries TRBV7-9 and TRBJ1-2; TRBD1 is a possible D gene (6 bases). Sequencing was done on a sample of PBMCs. The CDR3 nucleotides read TGTGCCAGCAGCTTAGACTTCGGACAGCCCCATGGCTACACCTTC. Residues: CASSLDFGQPHGYTF. Using reference TRBV7-9 and TRBJ1-2 for the parts outside the CDR3, the full variable domain is DTGVSQNPRHKITKRGQNVTFRCDPISEHNRLYWYRQTLGQGPEFLTYFQNEAQLEKSRLLSDRFSAERPKGSFSTLEIQRTEQGDSAMYLCASSLDFGQPHGYTFGSGTRLTVV.